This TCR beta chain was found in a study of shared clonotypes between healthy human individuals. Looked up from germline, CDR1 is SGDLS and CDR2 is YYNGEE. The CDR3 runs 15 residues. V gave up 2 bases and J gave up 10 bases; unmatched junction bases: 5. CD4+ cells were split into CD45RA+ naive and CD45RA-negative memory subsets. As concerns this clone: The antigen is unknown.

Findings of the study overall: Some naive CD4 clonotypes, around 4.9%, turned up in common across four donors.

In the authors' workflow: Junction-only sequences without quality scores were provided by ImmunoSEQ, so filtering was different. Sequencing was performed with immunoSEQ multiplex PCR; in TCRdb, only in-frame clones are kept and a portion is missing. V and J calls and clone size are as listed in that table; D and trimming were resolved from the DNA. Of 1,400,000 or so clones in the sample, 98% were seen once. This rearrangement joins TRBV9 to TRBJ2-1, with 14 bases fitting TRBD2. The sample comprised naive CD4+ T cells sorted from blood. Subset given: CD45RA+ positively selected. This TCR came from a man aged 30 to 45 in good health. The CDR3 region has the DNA TGTGCCAGCAGCGTGGGGACTAGCGGGAGCCAGGAGCAGTTCTTC. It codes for CASSVGTSGSQEQFF.